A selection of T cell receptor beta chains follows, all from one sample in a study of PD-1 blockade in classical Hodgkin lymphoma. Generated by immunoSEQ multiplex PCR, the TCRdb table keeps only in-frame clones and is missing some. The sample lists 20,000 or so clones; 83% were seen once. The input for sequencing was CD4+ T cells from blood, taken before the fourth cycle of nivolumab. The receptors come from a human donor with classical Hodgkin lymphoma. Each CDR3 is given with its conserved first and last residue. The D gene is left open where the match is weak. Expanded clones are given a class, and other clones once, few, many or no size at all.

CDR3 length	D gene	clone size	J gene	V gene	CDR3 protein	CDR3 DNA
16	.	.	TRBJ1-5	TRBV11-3	CASSAHWAGPYQPQHF	TGTGCCAGCAGCGCACACTGGGCAGGGCCCTATCAGCCCCAGCATTTT
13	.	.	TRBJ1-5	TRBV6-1	CASKPGVNQPQHF	TGTGCCAGCAAACCGGGGGTCAATCAGCCCCAGCATTTT
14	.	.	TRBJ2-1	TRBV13	CASSLLDTYNEQFF	TGTGCCAGCAGCTTATTGGACACCTACAATGAGCAGTTCTTC
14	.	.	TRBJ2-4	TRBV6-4	CASREDGARGIQYF	TGTGCCAGCAGAGAGGATGGGGCGAGGGGCATTCAGTACTTC
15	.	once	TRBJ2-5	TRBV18	CASSPAGTAGATQYF	TGTGCCAGCTCACCAGCGGGGACCGCTGGAGCGACCCAGTACTTC
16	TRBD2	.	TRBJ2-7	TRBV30	CAWSVPGISGADEQYF	TGTGCCTGGAGTGTACCAGGGATTAGCGGGGCAGACGAGCAGTACTTC
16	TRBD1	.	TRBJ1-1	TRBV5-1	CASSLGTGNLGTEAFF	TGCGCCAGCAGCTTGGGGACAGGGAATTTAGGCACTGAAGCTTTCTTT
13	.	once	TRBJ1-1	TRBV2	CASIPTVNTEAFF	TGTGCCAGCATCCCCACAGTGAACACTGAAGCTTTCTTT
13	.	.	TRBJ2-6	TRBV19	CASWGAGANVLTF	TGTGCCAGTTGGGGAGCTGGGGCCAACGTCCTGACTTTC
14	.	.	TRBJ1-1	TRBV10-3	CAISESRGRFEAFF	TGTGCCATCAGTGAGTCGAGGGGACGTTTTGAAGCTTTCTTT
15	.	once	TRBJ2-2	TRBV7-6	CASSLQQGGTGELFF	TGTGCCAGCAGCTTACAACAGGGTGGGACCGGGGAGCTGTTTTTT
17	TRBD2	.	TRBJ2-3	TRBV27	CASSLRGLAGGADTQYF	TGTGCCAGCAGTTTAAGAGGTCTAGCGGGAGGCGCAGATACGCAGTATTTT
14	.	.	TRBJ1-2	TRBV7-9	CASSSAVRRYGYTF	TGTGCCAGCAGCTCAGCGGTCCGTCGCTATGGCTACACCTTC
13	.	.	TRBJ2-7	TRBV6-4	CATPIPDRYEQYF	TGTGCCACCCCGATCCCCGACAGATACGAGCAGTACTTC
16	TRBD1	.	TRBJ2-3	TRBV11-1	CASSVTGGRSTDTQYF	TGTGCCAGCAGCGTTACAGGGGGCAGGAGTACAGATACGCAGTATTTT
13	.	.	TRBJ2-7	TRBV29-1	CSVVATSSYEQYF	TGCAGCGTTGTAGCCACCAGCTCCTACGAGCAGTACTTC
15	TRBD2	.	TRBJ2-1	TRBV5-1	CASSLVSGGHGEQFF	TGCGCCAGCAGCTTGGTGTCGGGAGGCCATGGTGAGCAGTTCTTC
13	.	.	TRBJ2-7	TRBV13	CASSLRLTYEQYF	TGTGCCAGCAGCTTACGACTTACCTACGAGCAGTACTTC
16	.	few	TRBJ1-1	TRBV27	CASSLWAGGPGTEAFF	TGTGCCAGCAGTTTATGGGCAGGAGGCCCTGGCACTGAAGCTTTCTTT
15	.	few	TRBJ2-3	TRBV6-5	CASSYGLPSTDTQYF	TGTGCCAGCAGTTACGGTCTACCTAGCACAGATACGCAGTATTTT
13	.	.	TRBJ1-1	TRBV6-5	CASSPERNTEAFF	TGTGCCAGCAGCCCCGAACGGAACACTGAAGCTTTCTTT
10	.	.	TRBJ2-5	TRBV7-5	CARSEETQYF	TGTGCCAGAAGCGAAGAGACCCAGTACTTC
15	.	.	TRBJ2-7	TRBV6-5	CASSRSRDRTYEQYF	TGTGCCAGCAGCCGATCCCGGGACCGCACCTACGAGCAGTACTTC
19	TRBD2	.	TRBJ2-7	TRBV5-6	CASSHQTSGRARGVYEQYF	TGTGCCAGCAGCCATCAGACTAGCGGGAGGGCCAGGGGGGTTTACGAGCAGTACTTC
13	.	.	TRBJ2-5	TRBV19	CASSITGYETQYF	TGTGCCAGTAGTATAACGGGGTACGAGACCCAGTACTTC
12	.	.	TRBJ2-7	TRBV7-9	CATHGGPYEQYF	TGTGCCACTCACGGGGGCCCCTACGAGCAGTACTTC
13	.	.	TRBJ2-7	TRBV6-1	CASRDWVMYEQYF	TGTGCCAGCAGGGACTGGGTGATGTACGAGCAGTACTTC
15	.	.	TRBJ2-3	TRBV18	CASSPLGDQTDTQYF	TGTGCCAGCTCACCACTCGGGGACCAGACAGATACGCAGTATTTT
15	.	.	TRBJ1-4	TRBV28	CASSNPRAINEKLFF	TGTGCCAGCAGTAACCCCAGGGCCATTAATGAAAAACTGTTTTTT
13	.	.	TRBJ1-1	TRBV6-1	CASRQGINTEAFF	TGTGCCAGCAGACAGGGTATAAACACTGAAGCTTTCTTT
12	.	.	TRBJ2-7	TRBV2	CASRVGQYEQYF	TGTGCCAGCAGGGTTGGACAGTACGAGCAGTACTTC
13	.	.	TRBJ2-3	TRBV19	CASSIQGTDTQYF	TGTGCCAGTAGTATCCAGGGGACAGATACGCAGTATTTT
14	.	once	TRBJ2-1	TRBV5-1	CASSSTTGNNEQFF	TGCGCCAGCAGCTCAACGACAGGCAACAATGAGCAGTTCTTC
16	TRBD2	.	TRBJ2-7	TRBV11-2	CASSLGGSGTTYEQYF	TGTGCCAGCAGCTTAGGCGGTAGCGGGACCACCTACGAGCAGTACTTC
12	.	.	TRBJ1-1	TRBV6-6	CASSYENTEAFF	TGTGCCAGCAGTTACGAGAACACTGAAGCTTTCTTT
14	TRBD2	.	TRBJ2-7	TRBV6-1	CASSVVPGGYEQYF	TGTGCCAGCAGTGTCGTCCCGGGAGGCTACGAGCAGTACTTC
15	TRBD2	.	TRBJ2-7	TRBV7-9	CASSVAGDGAYEQYF	TGTGCCAGCAGCGTAGCGGGGGACGGGGCCTACGAGCAGTACTTC
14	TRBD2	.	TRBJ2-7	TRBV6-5	CASSEPGLADKKYF	TGTGCCAGCAGTGAACCGGGACTAGCGGATAAAAAGTACTTC
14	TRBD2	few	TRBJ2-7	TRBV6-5	CASTQRGGTGEQYF	TGTGCCAGCACTCAGAGGGGAGGGACTGGGGAGCAGTACTTC
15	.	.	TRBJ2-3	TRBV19	CASSYSQFSTDTQYF	TGTGCCAGTAGTTACTCGCAGTTCAGCACAGATACGCAGTATTTT
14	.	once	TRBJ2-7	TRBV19	CASRDAGYSYEQYF	TGTGCCAGTCGAGACGCAGGGTACTCCTACGAGCAGTACTTC
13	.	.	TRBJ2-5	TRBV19	CASSILGRETQYF	TGTGCCAGTAGTATACTGGGCCGAGAGACCCAGTACTTC
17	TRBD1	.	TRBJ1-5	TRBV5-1	CASSLGTGTGNNQPQHF	TGCGCCAGCAGCTTGGGAACCGGGACAGGGAACAATCAGCCCCAGCATTTT
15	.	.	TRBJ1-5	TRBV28	CASTLYTGNGQPQHF	TGTGCCAGCACTCTATACACAGGGAATGGACAGCCCCAGCATTTT
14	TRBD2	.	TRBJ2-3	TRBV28	CASIRAGPPDTQYF	TGTGCCAGCATTCGAGCGGGACCCCCAGATACGCAGTATTTT
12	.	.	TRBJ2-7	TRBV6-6	CASSRLGEEQYF	TGTGCCAGCAGCAGACTAGGGGAGGAGCAGTACTTC
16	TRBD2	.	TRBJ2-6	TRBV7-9	CASSLVGLAGGHVLTF	TGTGCCAGCAGCTTAGTAGGGCTAGCGGGAGGGCACGTCCTGACTTTC
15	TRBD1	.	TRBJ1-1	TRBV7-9	CASSIWTGGRTEAFF	TGTGCCAGCAGCATCTGGACAGGGGGTAGGACTGAAGCTTTCTTT
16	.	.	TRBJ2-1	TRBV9	CASSVVGGAAPNEQFF	TGTGCCAGCAGCGTAGTCGGAGGAGCGGCGCCGAATGAGCAGTTCTTC
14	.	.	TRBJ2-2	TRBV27	CASAAGRNTGELFF	TGTGCCAGTGCGGCGGGAAGAAACACCGGGGAGCTGTTTTTT
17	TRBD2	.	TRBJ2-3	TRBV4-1	CASSHLSIAGSTDTQYF	TGCGCCAGCAGCCACCTTAGCATAGCGGGTAGCACAGATACGCAGTATTTT
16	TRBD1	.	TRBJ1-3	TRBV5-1	CASSLDEGALGNTIYF	TGCGCCAGCAGCTTGGATGAGGGGGCTCTTGGAAACACCATATATTTT